This TCR beta chain derives from a study of brain T cells in children with intractable seizures. Germline loops: CDR1 MNHNS, CDR2 SASEGT. CDR3 length: 14 amino acids. V was clipped by 0 bases and J by 1 base, with 6 bases between them. The assay was immunoSEQ multiplex PCR, and TCRdb's table has in-frame clones only and misses some. Of 340,000 or so clones detected, over 90% appear once; the ten largest clones hold under 7%. Documented time point: blood from clinic visit 5 months post-surgery; TSC patient then seizure free. The receptor was derived from a boy under three years old with tuberous sclerosis and intractable seizures. The source material was peripheral blood, sampled more than 4 months after surgery. V gene TRBV6-1 combines with J gene TRBJ1-1; D uncertain. The CDR3 is CASSEAQKNTEAFF. CDR3 DNA: TGTGCCAGCAGTGAAGCACAGAAGAACACTGAAGCTTTCTTT.